One sample yielded the 3 T cell receptor beta chains listed below, sequenced in a study of blood T cell repertoires in COVID-19. TCRdb keeps only in-frame clones here, not all; method: immunoSEQ multiplex PCR. The sample carries around 320,000 clones, about 82% recorded once. The sequenced sample consisted of peripheral blood. The receptors were gathered from a human donor in a cohort sampled during active COVID-19.

V usage is TRBV7-9 and J usage is TRBJ2-4; tentatively, D is TRBD2 (6 bases). Germline V lookup: CDR1 SEHNR, CDR2 FQNEAQ (reference sequence). The CDR3 has 14 residues. Deletions cut 5 bases from V and 6 bases from J, with 14 bases between. The CDR3 DNA is TGTGCCAGCAGCCCCCCGGACGGGAGAAACATTCAGTACTTC. The encoded protein is CASSPPDGRNIQYF.

This clone was picked up one time. The V and J genes are TRBV3-1 (or the pseudogene TRBV3-2) and TRBJ2-3; TRBD2 might be the D (6 bases). This CDR3 has 14 residues. Per the germline V gene, CDR1 is LGHDT and CDR2 is YNNKEL (reference sequence). V was trimmed by 3 bases and J by 1 base, leaving 8 bases between them. The CDR3 DNA sequence: TGTGCCAGCAGCCAGCGGGGCCGCACAGATACGCAGTATTTT. This gives the protein CASSQRGRTDTQYF.

Many counts were recorded for this clone. The V gene is TRBV18, the J gene TRBJ1-4, with 8 bases fitting TRBD1. Germline values: CDR1 KGHSH, CDR2 LQKENI. This CDR3 has 17 residues. V lost 4 bases, J lost 8 bases, and 15 bases stayed unmatched. In DNA form, the CDR3 reads TGTGCCAGCTCACGAACCGGGACAGGATACGGTCAGGAAAAACTGTTTTTT. Residues: CASSRTGTGYGQEKLFF.